Below, 10 T cell receptor beta chains from the same sample are listed, as sequenced in a study of T cell repertoires in cytomegalovirus infection. TCRdb fed the reads into MiXCR, producing one record per CDR3 protein. The sample consists of 650,000 to 850,000 distinct CDR3 sequences, almost 30% of them appearing once. No cognate antigen is known for these TCRs. This material consisted of cultured CD8+ T cells from PBMCs, taken from culture after CMV antigen stimulation. Every receptor here comes from a human donor in good health (CMV status not recorded). Some clones in this sample may be carry-over from other donors' samples.

This clonotype was seen at least ten times. The chain is built from TRBV7-2 and TRBJ2-3, with TRBD2 matching over 8 bases. The CDR3 spans 15 residues. The junction had 5 bases not matched to a gene; V was cut back by 4 bases and J by 2 bases. Germline V gives CDR1 SGHTA, CDR2 FQGNSA. CDR3 protein: CASSSGTSYTDTQYF. CDR3 DNA sequence: TGTGCCAGCAGCTCCGGGACTAGTTACACAGATACGCAGTATTTT.

The rearrangement joins TRBV6-5 to TRBJ1-2; weak D call: TRBD1 (6 bases). This CDR3 has 14 residues. V gave up 1 base and J gave up 4 bases, with 10 bases separating them. Germline V gene lookup returns CDR1 MNHEY and CDR2 SVGAGI. This chain's CDR3 is CASSYLGGLYGYTF. DNA of the CDR3: TGTGCCAGCAGTTACTTAGGGGGGCTCTATGGCTACACCTTC.

This clonotype was seen at least ten times. The rearrangement links TRBV7-2 to TRBJ2-1; 9 bases are shared with TRBD1. Unmatched junction bases numbered 10, after V lost 6 bases and J lost 7 bases. The CDR3 loop spans 15 amino acids. CDR1 and CDR2 from the germline V gene are SGHTA and FQGNSA. The CDR3 nucleotides are TGTGCCAGCAGGCCCGGGACAGGGAGGGCAAATGAGCAGTTCTTC. Its protein is CASRPGTGRANEQFF.

J is TRBJ2-1 and V is TRBV15, with 9 bases matching TRBD1. CDR1 is LNHNV, CDR2 YYDKDF, per germline (reference sequence). The V gene end was trimmed by 6 bases and the J gene end by 1 base; junction bases not matched to a gene: 7. The CDR3 is made up of 16 amino acids. The CDR3 coding sequence is TGTGCCACCAGGGGTTGGGGACAGGGATCCTACAATGAGCAGTTCTTC. Its protein is CATRGWGQGSYNEQFF.

As regards this clonotype: A much bigger clone sits one base away, suggesting this may be a read error. The chain combines TRBV7-2 with TRBJ1-5; no clear D. Germline values: CDR1 SGHTA, CDR2 FQGNSA. CDR3 length equals 17 residues. In DNA, the CDR3 is TGTGCCCGCAGCTTAGGTGTAGCAGGCTATAGCAATCAGCCCCAGCATTTT. It yields the protein CARSLGVAGYSNQPQHF.

This clonotype was found a few times. The chain is built from TRBV14 and TRBJ1-5; the D is unclear. The CDR3 is made up of 16 amino acids. Germline V gene lookup returns CDR1 SGHDN and CDR2 FVKESK. V gave up 1 base and J gave up 6 bases, with 16 bases separating them. The CDR3 region has the DNA TGTGCCAGCAGCCAAGGGTCAGCGGGGAGAGGTCAGCCCCAGCATTTT. This translates into CASSQGSAGRGQPQHF.

This clonotype was observed a few times. The chain has TRBV7-9 and TRBJ2-6; D not certain. Between the trimmed V and J ends, which lost 6 bases and 0 bases, there was a span of 9 bases. Germline CDR1 and CDR2: SEHNR and FQNEAQ (reference sequence). This CDR3 has 15 residues. CDR3 region: CASSRPFSGANVLTF. The DNA for the CDR3 is TGTGCCAGCAGTCGACCGTTCTCTGGGGCCAACGTCCTGACTTTC.

This clonotype was counted only a few times. For the CDR3, the DNA is TGTGCCAGCAGTTACTCGAAGGCCGGGACAGGGAACAATGAGCAGTTCTTC. It encodes CASSYSKAGTGNNEQFF. This chain connects TRBV6-5 to TRBJ2-1, with 9 bases identical to TRBD1. The CDR3 loop spans 17 amino acids. In germline, CDR1 is MNHEY, CDR2 SVGAGI. Germline trimming cut 0 bases from V and 5 bases from J; bases unmatched to any gene: 8.

In its sample, this clonotype was seen a few times. CDR3 DNA sequence: TGTGCCAGCAGTCCAAGACAGGGAAGATACGAGCAGTACTTC. Its protein product is CASSPRQGRYEQYF. The chain links TRBV12-3 or TRBV12-4 to TRBJ2-7; 7 bases are shared with TRBD1. J gave up 4 bases and V 5 bases, and 8 bases lay outside the gene matches. CDR3 length equals 14 residues.

As for this clonotype: A single base separates this from a much larger clone, so it may be a read error. The chain has TRBV7-9 and TRBJ1-1; no definite D call. The CDR3 contains 13 residues. The V gene's germline CDR1 is SEHNR and CDR2 FQNEAQ (reference sequence). Here the CDR3 DNA reads TGTGCCAGCAACTTAAACATAGGCAGTGAAGCTTTCTTT. It yields the protein CASNLNIGSEAFF.